The next 17 T cell receptor beta chains were all read from a single sample in a study of shared clonotypes between healthy human individuals (dated by TCRdb to the early 2020s). Libraries came from the immunoSEQ multiplex PCR assay. Imported from immuneACCESS, the table was reduced by TCRdb to in-frame sequences with V and J called. These copies leave out some clones; in studies compared against another copy, an unresolved V gene accounts for under half, and the cause of the remainder is not known. Across this sample there are 2 million to 2.5 million clones, with around 96% seen only once. Of the sample, 0.85% to 1.3% falls within the top ten clones. CD8 naive samples were obtained by positive selection for CCR7 among CD45RO-negative cells, yielding a CD45RA+CCR7+ population from which TemRA cells were excluded. The sequenced sample consisted of naive CD8+ T cells sorted from blood. The cell subset or site label on this specimen signifies: CD45RA+CCR7+. These receptor sequences come from a man aged 18 to 29 in good health.

This chain joins TRBV13 and TRBJ2-3; TRBD1 agrees at 9 bases. This CDR3 region has 17 residues. V lost 5 bases and J lost 3; bases outside the gene matches: 12. Germline-derived CDR1 and CDR2 are PRHDT and FYEKMQ (reference sequence). CDR3 amino acids: CASSPSSDRGKTDTQYF. The CDR3 region has the DNA TGTGCCAGCAGCCCATCCTCGGACAGGGGAAAAACAGATACGCAGTATTTT.

The chain carries TRBV5-1 and TRBJ1-1, with 7 positions matching TRBD1. Germline V gene data show CDR1 as SGHRS and CDR2 as YFSETQ. J lost 2 bases, V lost 4 bases, and 5 bases had no gene match. The CDR3 consists of 14 residues. CDR3 protein: CASSPGQENTEAFF. Written as DNA, the CDR3 is TGCGCCAGCAGCCCAGGACAGGAAAACACTGAAGCTTTCTTT.

The chain uses TRBV6-4 and TRBJ2-5, with 8 nucleotides matching TRBD2. The CDR3 is 16 amino acids. Germline V gene lookup returns CDR1 MRHNA and CDR2 SNTAGT. V shed 2 bases, J shed 2 bases, and the junction held 7 bases outside the gene matches. CDR3 in DNA: TGTGCCAGCAGTGACGGGGCTAGCGGGCCTCAAGAGACCCAGTACTTC. This translates into CASSDGASGPQETQYF.

This sequence joins TRBV6-1 and TRBJ2-5; 7 positions agree with TRBD1. The length of the CDR3 is 15 residues. V shed 4 bases, J shed 6 bases, and the junction held 11 bases outside the gene matches. Germline CDR1 reads MNHNS; CDR2 reads SASEGT. Here the CDR3 reads CASSASPTGLQTQYF. CDR3 coding DNA: TGTGCCAGCAGTGCCTCCCCGACAGGGTTACAGACCCAGTACTTC.

The chain combines TRBV4-3 with TRBJ2-7, with D perhaps TRBD1 or TRBD2 (5 bases each). Germline V gene lookup returns CDR1 LGHNA and CDR2 YSLEER. Trimming cost V 4 bases and J 3 bases, with 16 bases left between them. CDR3 length: 15 amino acids. CDR3 amino acids: CASSRNGQGRYEQYF. The CDR3 DNA is TGCGCCAGCAGCCGGAACGGGCAGGGACGCTACGAGCAGTACTTC.

The chain links TRBV12-2 to TRBJ2-7; TRBD1 is the table's D call and was not checked against the DNA. TRBV12-2 is marked as a pseudogene. The CDR3 runs to 15 residues. Written as DNA, the CDR3 is TGTGCAAGTCTCTTCCGGGACAGGGGGTGGTACGAGCAGTACTTC. This gives the protein CASLFRDRGWYEQYF.

The J gene is TRBJ2-1, the V gene TRBV6-6; no clear D. Germline lookup yields CDR1 MNHNY and CDR2 SVGAGI (reference sequence). V dropped 6 bases and J dropped 9 bases, with 12 bases sitting between them. The CDR3 sequence is 12 residues long. CDR3 sequence reads: CASSPIVTEQFF. The CDR3 DNA follows: TGTGCCAGCAGCCCCATAGTAACTGAGCAGTTCTTC.

Note on this clone: Germline is not matched at one junction end, which may reflect a read error. The chain links TRBV15 to TRBJ1-5; D call uncertain. Germline V lookup: CDR1 LNHNV, CDR2 YYDKDF (reference sequence). The CDR3 spans 11 residues. The CDR3 coding sequence is TGTGCCACCAGCTCGCCCGGGGTATTGGATTTT. Translated, it gives CATSSPGVLDF. Drawing the rest from reference TRBV15 and TRBJ1-5, the complete variable domain is DAMVIQNPRYQVTQFGKPVTLSCSQTLNHNVMYWYQQKSSQAPKLLFHYYDKDFNNEADTPDNFQSRRPNTSFCFLDIRSPGLGDTAMYLCATSSPGVLDFGDGTRLSIL.

The chain employs TRBV6-6 and TRBJ1-1; D gene unclear. V was pared by 2 bases and J by 4 bases, with 8 bases between. This CDR3 is 13 amino acids long. Germline V gene data show CDR1 as MNHNY and CDR2 as SVGAGI (reference sequence). DNA for the CDR3: TGTGCCAGCAGTTACGGCCCCAGCACTGAAGCTTTCTTT. This translates into CASSYGPSTEAFF.

The rearrangement joins TRBV7-9 to TRBJ2-6; D not resolved. CDR3 length equals 17 residues. Germline V CDR1 and CDR2: SEHNR, FQNEAQ (reference sequence). V lost 2 bases and J 0 bases, leaving 11 bases between the germline ends. The CDR3 bases are TGTGCCAGCAGCTTATCGTTTCTGAGCTCTGGGGCCAACGTCCTGACTTTC. Protein product: CASSLSFLSSGANVLTF.

The chain uses TRBV11-2 and TRBJ1-6; no firm D call. Trimming cost V 1 base and J 0 bases, with 13 bases left between them. Germline CDR1 reads SGHAT; CDR2 reads FQNNGV. The CDR3 contains 18 residues. CDR3 region: CASSLVAVFSSYNSPLHF. For the CDR3, the DNA is TGTGCCAGCAGCTTAGTAGCAGTCTTCAGCTCCTATAATTCACCCCTCCACTTT.

On this clone itself: A single base separates this from a much larger clone, so it may be a read error. The same CDR3 arises from other DNA sequences in this sample as well. The rearrangement joins TRBV5-6 to TRBJ1-5; no reliable D call. Trimming removed 0 bases at V and 2 bases at J, with 0 bases between. This CDR3 is built from 12 residues. The germline gives CDR1 SGHDT, CDR2 YYEEEE. The CDR3 is CASSLGNQPQHF. The CDR3 DNA is TGTGCCAGCAGCTTGGGCAATCAGCCCCAGCATTTT.

V is TRBV28 and J is TRBJ2-3; D is ambiguous. CDR1 is MDHEN, CDR2 SYDVKM, per germline. V shed 6 bases and J shed 0 bases, with 10 bases lying between them. This CDR3 region has 14 residues. The DNA of the CDR3 is TGTGCCAGCAGGCCCGAGGCCAGCACAGATACGCAGTATTTT. Protein sequence: CASRPEASTDTQYF.

This sequence joins TRBV2 and TRBJ1-1; no reliable D call. Germline values: CDR1 SNHLY, CDR2 FYNNEI. The CDR3 extends over 16 amino acids. Trimming shortened V by 2 bases and J by 1 base, and 14 bases separated the two germline ends. The CDR3 spells CASSERAALTNTEAFF. CDR3 sequence (DNA): TGTGCCAGCAGTGAAAGGGCAGCCCTTACGAACACTGAAGCTTTCTTT.

CDR3 loop: CASSFMTNGPEAFF. The CDR3 DNA is TGTGCCAGCAGTTTCATGACAAACGGCCCTGAAGCTTTCTTT. The chain is built from TRBV6-5 and TRBJ1-1, with D unclear. There are 14 residues in the CDR3. Germline-derived CDR1 and CDR2 are MNHEY and SVGAGI. V gave up 4 bases and J gave up 6 bases, with 15 bases separating them.

The genes are TRBV19 and TRBJ1-2, with D unclear. The CDR3 has 14 residues. V was clipped by 5 bases and J by 0 bases, with 10 bases between them. Germline CDR1 and CDR2: LNHDA and SQIVND (reference sequence). CDR3 amino acids: CASSPIEANYGYTF. The CDR3 bases are TGTGCCAGTAGTCCGATAGAAGCTAACTATGGCTACACCTTC. The full variable domain, completed using reference TRBV19 and TRBJ1-2, is DGGITQSPKYLFRKEGQNVTLSCEQNLNHDAMYWYRQDPGQGLRLIYYSQIVNDFQKGDIAEGYSVSREKKESFPLTVTSAQKNPTAFYLCASSPIEANYGYTFGSGTRLTVV.

Notes on this clone: This sample includes further DNA sequences coding for the same CDR3. V and J are TRBV9 and TRBJ2-5; TRBD2 is a possible D gene (5 bases). The CDR3 spans 13 residues. Trimming shortened V by 3 bases and J by 2 bases, and 8 bases separated the two germline ends. Germline V gene data show CDR1 as SGDLS and CDR2 as YYNGEE. CDR3 amino acids: CASSGTLQETQYF. The CDR3 DNA reads as TGTGCCAGCAGCGGGACTCTGCAAGAGACCCAGTACTTC.